This T cell receptor beta chain originates from a study of blood T cell repertoires in COVID-19. Study overall: The analysed material was cDNA or gDNA that came from T cells, B-cell-depleted T cells, or PBMCs.

In regard to this clone: At one end, the junction sequence differs from germline, possibly due to a read error.

Assay: immunoSEQ multiplex PCR; the TCRdb copy retains only in-frame clones and omits some. The table has approximately 270,000 clones, around 85% seen once; the top ten hold roughly 10%. Germline CDR1 and CDR2: SGHTA and FQGNSA. There are 15 residues in the CDR3. The chain couples TRBV7-2 to TRBJ2-2, with a weak D call TRBD1 (6 bases). The specimen sequenced was peripheral blood. The TCR originated in an elderly man with acute or convalescent COVID-19. In nucleotides, the CDR3 is TGTGCCAGCACCTTAAGGACAGTTAACACCGGGGAGCTGTTTTTT. Residues: CASTLRTVNTGELFF.